This is a list of T cell receptor beta chains from one sample in a study of CD8+CD57+ T cells in acquired aplastic anemia. Each CDR3 protein is one row after TCRdb ran MiXCR on the reads. The data contain about 200,000 distinct CDR3 sequences, 65% of them singletons. Input material: sorted CD4+, CD8+, or CD8+CD57+ T cells (not recorded which) from PBMCs. These TCRs come from a human donor with aplastic anemia. CDR3s include the opening cysteine and the closing phenylalanine or tryptophan. The D gene is left open where the match is weak. Clone size is given for some rows only: seen once, a few or many times, or a class if the clone is expanded.

v_gene	abundance	d_gene	j_gene	CDR3nt	CDR3aa
TRBV6-5	.	.	TRBJ1-1	TGTGCCAGCAGTTACTCGGGCCGTTTGAACACTGAAGCTTTCTTT	CASSYSGRLNTEAFF
TRBV7-3	.	.	TRBJ2-1	TGTGCCAGCAGCCACGCAGGGACGCATGAAACCGCGGAGCAGTTCTTC	CASSHAGTHETAEQFF
TRBV12-3/TRBV12-4	.	TRBD2	TRBJ2-7	TGTGCCAGCAGCCTAGCGGGAGGGCGAGGGGAGCAGTACTTC	CASSLAGGRGEQYF
TRBV19	.	TRBD1	TRBJ2-6	TGTGCCAGTAGTCGGGGACAGGGTCTCTCTGGGGCCAACGTCCTGACTTTC	CASSRGQGLSGANVLTF
TRBV6-6	many	.	TRBJ2-2	TGTGCCAGCAGTTACGGTACCGGGGAGCTGTTTTTT	CASSYGTGELFF
TRBV24-1	.	.	TRBJ1-5	TGTGCCACCAGTGCGGGTCGGGTAAATCAGCCCCAGCATTTT	CATSAGRVNQPQHF
TRBV15	.	TRBD1	TRBJ2-1	TGTGCCACCAGCAGCTTAGCCCCGGGACAGGGGTCCGACACCAGTGGTAATGAGCAGTTCTTC	CATSSLAPGQGSDTSGNEQFF
TRBV25-1	few	.	TRBJ2-7	TGTGCCAGCAGTTTGAAGGGAACCTACGAGCAGTACTTC	CASSLKGTYEQYF
TRBV29-1	.	.	TRBJ1-2	TGCAGCGTTGAAACGGATGGCTACACCTTC	CSVETDGYTF
TRBV20-1	.	.	TRBJ1-1	TGCAGTGCTAGAGCCGGGAACACTGAAGCTTTCTTT	CSARAGNTEAFF
TRBV9	.	TRBD2	TRBJ2-7	TGTGCCAGCAGCGTAGGAGATAGCGGGACCATTACCTACGAGCAGTACTTC	CASSVGDSGTITYEQYF
TRBV5-6	.	.	TRBJ1-6	TGTGCCAGCAGCCCCCCTCCAGGGCGAAATTCACCCCTCCACTTT	CASSPPPGRNSPLHF
TRBV9	.	TRBD1	TRBJ1-1	TGTGCCAGCAGCGGGACAGGGGGCACTGAAGCTTTCTTT	CASSGTGGTEAFF
TRBV5-1	.	.	TRBJ2-1	TGCGCCAGCAGCTCTCGACCCGGCTCCTACAATGAGCAGTTCTTC	CASSSRPGSYNEQFF
TRBV20-1	.	.	TRBJ2-1	TGCAGTGCTAGCGGGAGCCACCCCTACAATGAGCAGTTCTTC	CSASGSHPYNEQFF
TRBV20-1	once	.	TRBJ2-3	TGCAGTGCTAGGATCCGGAGCACAGATACGCAGTATTTT	CSARIRSTDTQYF
TRBV25-1	.	.	TRBJ1-3	TGTGCCAGCAGTGAATTTAAGCGTCAAGGGGAACCTGGAAACACCATATATTTT	CASSEFKRQGEPGNTIYF
TRBV12-3/TRBV12-4	.	.	TRBJ2-7	TGTGCCAGCAGTTTACACAGGGCAAGGGAGCAGTACTTC	CASSLHRAREQYF
TRBV15	few	TRBD2	TRBJ2-7	TGTGCCACCAGCAGAGCAGGCGGGGGGGCCTACGAGCAGTACTTC	CATSRAGGGAYEQYF
TRBV10-3	.	TRBD1	TRBJ2-1	TGTGCCATCAGTGAGTGGGGACAGTACAATGAGCAGTTCTTC	CAISEWGQYNEQFF
TRBV29-1	.	TRBD1	TRBJ2-5	TGCAGCGTTGGGATGACAGGGGGCGCATCAGAGACCCAGTACTTC	CSVGMTGGASETQYF
TRBV5-4	.	.	TRBJ2-7	TGTGCCAGCAGCTTTAGAGGGATGGCCTACGAGCAGTACTTC	CASSFRGMAYEQYF
TRBV5-6	few	.	TRBJ1-1	TGTGCCAGCAGCTTGGCGCCAGGTAACACTGAAGCTTTCTTT	CASSLAPGNTEAFF
TRBV20-1	.	TRBD1	TRBJ1-2	TGCAGTGCTAGGTCGGACAGGGATAACTATGGCTACACCTTC	CSARSDRDNYGYTF
TRBV7-2	.	TRBD2	TRBJ2-7	TGTGCCAGCAGTTCTTGGGGACTAGGGAACGAGCAGTACTTC	CASSSWGLGNEQYF
TRBV7-2	.	.	TRBJ2-1	TGTGCCAGCAGCTTAGCGGGAGAAACTGAGCAGTTCTTC	CASSLAGETEQFF
TRBV2	.	TRBD1	TRBJ1-4	TGTGCCAGCAGGTACGGGACAGGGGTGGAAAAACTGTTTTTT	CASRYGTGVEKLFF
TRBV29-1	.	.	TRBJ1-1	TGCAGCGTTGTACCCCCAAACACTGAAGCTTTCTTT	CSVVPPNTEAFF
TRBV5-4	.	.	TRBJ2-7	TGTGCCAGCAGATCCCTGGGGGCTAACGAGCAGTACTTC	CASRSLGANEQYF
TRBV15	.	.	TRBJ2-5	TGTGCCACCAGCAGAGTCCGGGGGCAGAGGACCCAGTACTTC	CATSRVRGQRTQYF
TRBV11-2	.	.	TRBJ1-1	TGTGCCAGCAGCTTAGATGGACACCCGAACACTGAAGCTTTCTTT	CASSLDGHPNTEAFF
TRBV9	.	.	TRBJ2-5	TGTGCCAGCAGCCAAGATCAGGCTAGCTCCGAATGGGAGACCCAGTACTTC	CASSQDQASSEWETQYF
TRBV7-9	.	.	TRBJ2-7	TGTGCCAGCAGCCCTATCTGGCTAGGCACAATGATCTACGACGGGCAGTACTTC	CASSPIWLGTMIYDGQYF
TRBV10-3	few	.	TRBJ2-3	TGTGCCATCAGTGAGACTATAGCGGTAAGGACAGATACGCAGTATTTT	CAISETIAVRTDTQYF
TRBV7-9	.	.	TRBJ1-5	TGTGCCAGCAGCTTAGCGTCAGGGACTCAGCCCCAGCATTTT	CASSLASGTQPQHF
TRBV24-1	.	TRBD2	TRBJ2-1	TGTGCCACCAGTGTAGCGGGAGGGCCTTACAATGAGCAGTTCTTC	CATSVAGGPYNEQFF
TRBV30	few	.	TRBJ2-2	TGTGACTGGAGTTCAGACGTGTGCTCTTCCGATCTGCTGTTTTTT	CDWSSDVCSSDLLFF
TRBV24-1	.	.	TRBJ2-5	TGTGCCACCAGTGATTTCGTGGAGCAGGGGGGTCGGGAGACCCAGTACTTC	CATSDFVEQGGRETQYF
TRBV9	.	.	TRBJ1-3	TGTGCCAGCAGCGCCCGGGATTTCTCTGGAAACACCATATATTTT	CASSARDFSGNTIYF
TRBV7-9	.	.	TRBJ1-4	TGTGCCAGCAGCTTAGGAGCGGTTGAAACACTGTTTTTT	CASSLGAVETLFF
TRBV19	.	.	TRBJ2-3	TGTGCCAGTAAGGGGCGGGGACTCAGCACAGATACGCAGTATTTT	CASKGRGLSTDTQYF
TRBV6-6	.	TRBD1	TRBJ2-3	TGTGCCAGCAGTGTCGACAGGGGCGTCACAGATACGCAGTATTTT	CASSVDRGVTDTQYF
TRBV19	.	.	TRBJ2-1	TGTGCCAGTAGTATAATGGGGGAGCAGTTCTTC	CASSIMGEQFF
TRBV10-2	.	.	TRBJ2-7	TGCGCCAGCTCTACCGGCTTCCCAGGGGACGAGCAGTACTTC	CASSTGFPGDEQYF
TRBV19	.	.	TRBJ2-2	TGTGCCAGTAGTATTTACAACCAAGCCACCGGGGAGCTGTTTTTT	CASSIYNQATGELFF
TRBV15	.	TRBD1	TRBJ2-7	TGTGCCACCAGCAGCTCCAGGTCCGGACAGGGGGGCAGCTCCTACGAGCAGTACTTC	CATSSSRSGQGGSSYEQYF
TRBV9	.	.	TRBJ1-1	TGTGCCAGCAGCGCAGAACCGGGCCTCACTGAAGCTTTCTTT	CASSAEPGLTEAFF